One sample yielded the 2 T cell receptor beta chains listed below, sequenced in a study of T-cell reconstitution after alpha-beta-depleted transplantation in children. The authors prepared the TCRbeta library with unique molecular identifiers. TCRdb analysed the PCR reads with MiXCR anew, one entry per CDR3 protein. Among more than 200,000 distinct CDR3 sequences listed, roughly 25% were seen once. Specimen: PBMCs, mostly from graft donor cells, collected 360 days after TCRalphabeta/CD19-depleted stem cell transplant. The source of these receptors is a female patient younger than 10 who had a stem cell transplant for congenital amegakaryocytic thrombocytopenia, so the T cells may come from the graft donor.

The V and J genes are TRBV24-1 and TRBJ2-3; possible D gene TRBD2, 6 bases. The CDR3 consists of 15 residues. V shed 3 bases and J shed 5 bases, with 14 bases lying between them. Germline assignment: CDR1 KGHDR and CDR2 SFDVKD. In DNA form, the CDR3 reads TGTGCCACCAGTGATCAATTAGCGGCTGAAGATACGCAGTATTTT. Amino acids: CATSDQLAAEDTQYF.

V and J are TRBV5-1 and TRBJ1-5, with 7 bases aligning to TRBD1. V dropped 0 bases and J dropped 6; count of bases not matched to a gene: 6. CDR1 is SGHRS, CDR2 YFSETQ, per germline. CDR3 length: 15 amino acids. The CDR3 DNA sequence: TGCGCCAGCAGCTTGGAAGGGGGCGCGGGTCAGCCCCAGCATTTT. It specifies CASSLEGGAGQPQHF.